Listed below are T cell receptor beta chains from one sample, sequenced in a study of blood T cell repertoires in COVID-19. The table came from immunoSEQ multiplex PCR; TCRdb's copy has only in-frame clones and leaves some out. The sample has 250,000 or so clones; just over 85% are singletons. Material: peripheral blood. Receptor source: a man older than 75 with acute or convalescent COVID-19. CDR3s include the opening cysteine and the closing phenylalanine or tryptophan. The D gene is left open where the match is weak. Expanded clones are given a class, and other clones once, few, many or no size at all.

TRBV7-3	.	TRBJ2-1	.	TGTGCCAGCAGCCCAGCGTCAAACAGGGCCAATGAGCAGTTCTTC	CASSPASNRANEQFF
TRBV28	.	TRBJ1-1	.	TGTGCCAGCACCGTCCCTACAGGGAGGGGAAACACTGAAGCTTTCTTT	CASTVPTGRGNTEAFF
TRBV19	.	TRBJ2-5	.	TGTGCCAGTAGTATAGTGGACTCTCAAGAGACCCAGTACTTC	CASSIVDSQETQYF
TRBV15	.	TRBJ1-1	.	TGTGCCACCAGCAGCTTGAACACTGAAGCTTTCTTT	CATSSLNTEAFF
TRBV19	.	TRBJ2-1	.	TGTGCCAGTAGTAGCCTCGGACAGCCCCGCGGTGACAATGAGCAGTTCTTC	CASSSLGQPRGDNEQFF
TRBV5-6	.	TRBJ2-7	TRBD1	TGTGCCAGCAGCTTGACAGGGGGCTACCACGAGCAGTACTTC	CASSLTGGYHEQYF
TRBV6-5	.	TRBJ2-5	.	TGTGCCAGCAGTCCTTCTGCGGAGACCCAGTACTTC	CASSPSAETQYF
TRBV27	.	TRBJ2-6	.	TGTGCCAGCAGGTTGACAGGCGGCTCTGGGGCCAACGTCCTGACTTTC	CASRLTGGSGANVLTF
TRBV7-6	.	TRBJ1-1	.	TGTGCCAGCAGCACCAGGCCGAACACTGAAGCTTTCTTT	CASSTRPNTEAFF
TRBV18	once	TRBJ1-1	.	TGTGCCAGCTCACCTCAGAGAGCGACGAACACTGAAGCTTTCTTT	CASSPQRATNTEAFF
TRBV9	.	TRBJ2-1	TRBD1	TGTGCCAGCAGCGGAGGGGACAGGGTCACGAACAATGAGCAGTTCTTC	CASSGGDRVTNNEQFF
TRBV7-2	.	TRBJ2-2	.	TGTGCCAGCAGCTCGATACCCCGGACCGGGGAGCTGTTTTTT	CASSSIPRTGELFF
TRBV7-3	.	TRBJ2-5	TRBD2	TGTGCCAGCAGCCAGGGACTAGCGGGGGGAGAGACCCAGTACTTC	CASSQGLAGGETQYF
TRBV4-3	.	TRBJ2-2	TRBD2	TGCGCCAGCAGCCAAGATGAGCGGGATGATTGGGTGGGAGGGGAGCTGTTTTTT	CASSQDERDDWVGGELFF
TRBV4-3	.	TRBJ1-3	TRBD1	TGCGCCAGCAGCCAAGGGACAGGGAACTCTGGAAACACCATATATTTT	CASSQGTGNSGNTIYF
TRBV7-6	once	TRBJ1-6	.	TGTGCCAGCAGCTCGGGGGGCTCCTATAATTCACCCCTCCACTTT	CASSSGGSYNSPLHF
TRBV11-3	.	TRBJ2-2	TRBD1	TGTGCCAGCAGCTTAGGACAGGGGGACACCGGGGAGCTGTTTTTT	CASSLGQGDTGELFF
TRBV2	.	TRBJ1-2	.	TGTGCCAGCAGTGGAGGGAATTACTATGGCTACACCTTC	CASSGGNYYGYTF
TRBV19	.	TRBJ2-1	.	TGTGCCAGTAGTATAGGACTGGACAACAATGAGCAGTTCTTC	CASSIGLDNNEQFF
TRBV27	.	TRBJ1-4	.	TGTGCCAGCAGTTTCCGCGGGAGGGCTGAAAAACTGTTTTTT	CASSFRGRAEKLFF
TRBV4-1	once	TRBJ2-3	TRBD2	TGCGCCAGCAGCCAAGAGCCGACTAGCGGGAGGGCAACAGATACGCAGTATTTT	CASSQEPTSGRATDTQYF
TRBV5-1	.	TRBJ2-5	.	TGCGCCAGCAGCGCGGGATTCCAAGAGACCCAGTACTTC	CASSAGFQETQYF
TRBV6-5	.	TRBJ1-1	.	TGTGCCAGCAGTTACAGGGACTCTGAAGCTTTCTTT	CASSYRDSEAFF
TRBV20-1	.	TRBJ2-3	.	TGCAGTGCTAGTAAGGCGGGAAGCACAGATACGCAGTATTTT	CSASKAGSTDTQYF
TRBV6-5	.	TRBJ2-7	.	TGTGCCAGCAGTCAAAAACAGGGAAACTCCTACGAGCAGTACTTC	CASSQKQGNSYEQYF
TRBV7-3	.	TRBJ2-5	TRBD2	TGTGCCAGCAGCTTAATCCGGGGGGTCCAAGAGACCCAGTACTTC	CASSLIRGVQETQYF
TRBV5-1	.	TRBJ2-5	TRBD2	TGCGCCAGCAGCTTGACCGGGACTAGCGGAGAGACCCAGTACTTC	CASSLTGTSGETQYF
TRBV18	.	TRBJ1-2	.	TGTGCCAGCTCACCGGTTGTCACAGGGAATGGCTACACCTTC	CASSPVVTGNGYTF
TRBV28	.	TRBJ2-7	.	TGTGCCAGCAGTTTGTCGGGGAACCCTACCTACGAGCAGTACTTC	CASSLSGNPTYEQYF
TRBV15	few	TRBJ2-7	TRBD2	TGTGCCACCAGCAGAGATTGGAGCGGGAGGATCTCCTACGAGCAGTACTTC	CATSRDWSGRISYEQYF
TRBV5-1	.	TRBJ1-1	TRBD1	TGCGCCAGCAGCCTCCGGGACAGGGGGCTGAAGAACACTGAAGCTTTCTTT	CASSLRDRGLKNTEAFF
TRBV7-8	.	TRBJ2-1	TRBD2	TGTGCCAGCAGCTTGGGACTAGCAACACGGAATGAGCAGTTCTTC	CASSLGLATRNEQFF
TRBV28	.	TRBJ1-2	.	TGTGCCACGCAGACAGCAAACTATGGCTACACCTTC	CATQTANYGYTF
TRBV6-5	.	TRBJ1-4	TRBD1	TGTGCCAGCAGTTGGGACAGGCCTAATGAAAAACTGTTTTTT	CASSWDRPNEKLFF
TRBV7-2	few	TRBJ2-1	TRBD2	TGTGCCAGCAGCTTAGAGCTAGCGGGAGTTAATGAGCAGTTCTTC	CASSLELAGVNEQFF
TRBV3-1/TRBV3-2	.	TRBJ2-5	TRBD1	TGTGCCAGCAAAGGGACAGGGGGGTTTGAGACCCAGTACTTC	CASKGTGGFETQYF
TRBV28	.	TRBJ2-2	.	TGTGCCAGCAGTTTTGCTAGCGCGAACACCGGGGAGCTGTTTTTT	CASSFASANTGELFF
TRBV11-1	.	TRBJ1-3	.	TGTGCCAGCAGCCACACTGGAAACACCATATATTTT	CASSHTGNTIYF
TRBV9	.	TRBJ2-6	.	TGTGCCAGCAGCGTCGCGAGGGGGGGGGCCAACGTCCTGACTTTC	CASSVARGGANVLTF
TRBV7-2	.	TRBJ1-3	TRBD1	TGTGCCAGCAGCTTAGGACAGGGGAACTCTGGAAACACCATATATTTT	CASSLGQGNSGNTIYF
TRBV9	.	TRBJ2-7	TRBD2	TGTGCCAGCAGCGTATCAAGCGGGGGGGAATACGAGCAGTACTTC	CASSVSSGGEYEQYF
TRBV28	once	TRBJ1-1	TRBD1	TGTGCCAGCAGCCCCGCTGGACAGGGAATAATGAACACTGAAGCTTTCTTT	CASSPAGQGIMNTEAFF
TRBV19	.	TRBJ1-5	TRBD1	TGTGCCAGTAGTGCTACAGGGGGCGGTCAGCCCCAGCATTTT	CASSATGGGQPQHF
TRBV15	.	TRBJ1-4	TRBD1	TGTGCCACCAGCGGAGGGGGCGCAGATGAAAAACTGTTTTTT	CATSGGGADEKLFF
TRBV5-6	.	TRBJ2-5	.	TGTGCCAGCAGCAGGGGACACTACCAAGAGACCCAGTACTTC	CASSRGHYQETQYF
TRBV6-2/TRBV6-3	.	TRBJ1-1	TRBD1	TGTGCCAGCAGTCGGACAGGGGGAGGTAAAGCTTTCTTT	CASSRTGGGKAFF
TRBV5-6	.	TRBJ1-2	TRBD1	TGTGCCAGCCGGACGGGACAGACTTTTGCGGGCTACACCTTC	CASRTGQTFAGYTF
TRBV18	.	TRBJ1-6	TRBD1	TGTGCCAGCTCGTGGGGACAGACTAATTCACCCCTCCACTTT	CASSWGQTNSPLHF
TRBV7-2	.	TRBJ2-3	TRBD2	TGTGCCAGCAGCTTAGAAGGGCGGGGGGGCACAGATACGCAGTATTTT	CASSLEGRGGTDTQYF
TRBV19	.	TRBJ2-7	.	TGTGCCAGTTCCTCGAAAGGGGGGGCCCTATCCTACGAGCAGTACTTC	CASSSKGGALSYEQYF
TRBV5-4	.	TRBJ2-5	TRBD2	TGTGCCAGCAGCCGGGAAGCAGCGGGAGGTCAAGAGACCCAGTACTTC	CASSREAAGGQETQYF
TRBV2	.	TRBJ2-3	.	TGTGCCAGCAGGGCGGACATCAACACAGATACGCAGTATTTT	CASRADINTDTQYF
TRBV9	.	TRBJ1-6	TRBD1	TGTGCCAGCAGCGTCCAGGGGGTGCGATCACCCCTCCACTTT	CASSVQGVRSPLHF
TRBV24-1	few	TRBJ2-3	.	TGTGCCACCAGTGATTTTGCGGCTAGCGGCACAGATACGCAGTATTTT	CATSDFAASGTDTQYF
TRBV7-9	.	TRBJ2-5	.	TGTGCCAGCAGCTTAGGAGGGGGCCAAGAGACCCAGTACTTC	CASSLGGGQETQYF
TRBV5-4	.	TRBJ2-7	TRBD1	TGTGCCAGCAGCTCGGGACAGGGGGCGTTCTACGAGCAGTACTTC	CASSSGQGAFYEQYF
TRBV12-3/TRBV12-4	once	TRBJ2-5	.	TGTGCCACAGGGGCGCCACCCCAAGAGACCCAGTACTTC	CATGAPPQETQYF